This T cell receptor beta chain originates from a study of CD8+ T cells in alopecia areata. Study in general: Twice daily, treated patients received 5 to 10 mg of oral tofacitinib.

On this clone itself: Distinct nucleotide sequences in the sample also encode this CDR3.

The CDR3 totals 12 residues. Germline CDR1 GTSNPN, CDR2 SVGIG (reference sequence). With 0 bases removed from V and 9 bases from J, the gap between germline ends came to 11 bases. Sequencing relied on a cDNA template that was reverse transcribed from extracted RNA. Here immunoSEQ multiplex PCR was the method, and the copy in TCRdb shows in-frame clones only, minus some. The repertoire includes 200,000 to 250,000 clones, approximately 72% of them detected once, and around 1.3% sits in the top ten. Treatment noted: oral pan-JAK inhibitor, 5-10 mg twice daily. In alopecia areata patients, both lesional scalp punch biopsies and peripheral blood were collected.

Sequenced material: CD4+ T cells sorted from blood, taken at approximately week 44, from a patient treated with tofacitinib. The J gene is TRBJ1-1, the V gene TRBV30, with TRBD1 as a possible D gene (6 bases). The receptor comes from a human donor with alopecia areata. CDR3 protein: CAWSVQGGKAFF. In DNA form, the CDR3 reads TGTGCCTGGAGTGTACAGGGCGGGAAAGCTTTCTTT. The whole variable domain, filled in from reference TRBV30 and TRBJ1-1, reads SQTIHQWPATLVQPVGSPLSLECTVEGTSNPNLYWYRQAAGRGLQLLFYSVGIGQISSEVPQNLSASRPQDRQFILSSKKLLLSDSGFYLCAWSVQGGKAFFGQGTRLTVV.